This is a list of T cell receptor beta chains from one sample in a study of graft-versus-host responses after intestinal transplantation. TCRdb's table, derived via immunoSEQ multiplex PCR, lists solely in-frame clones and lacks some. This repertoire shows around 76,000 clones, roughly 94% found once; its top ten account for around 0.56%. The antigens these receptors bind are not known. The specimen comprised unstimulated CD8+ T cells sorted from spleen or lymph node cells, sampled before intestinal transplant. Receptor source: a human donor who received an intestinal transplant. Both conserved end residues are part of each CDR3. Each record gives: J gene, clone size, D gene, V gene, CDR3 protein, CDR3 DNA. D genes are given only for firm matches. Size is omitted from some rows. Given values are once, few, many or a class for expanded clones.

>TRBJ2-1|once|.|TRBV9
CASSAIPSSYNEQFF
TGTGCCAGCAGCGCCATACCCAGCTCCTACAATGAGCAGTTCTTC
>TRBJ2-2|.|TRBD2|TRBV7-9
CASSPASGSRSIWELFF
TGTGCCAGCAGCCCGGCGAGCGGGAGCCGGTCTATCTGGGAGCTGTTTTTT
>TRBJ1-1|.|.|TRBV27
CASSLSATVRNTEAFF
TGTGCCAGCAGTTTATCCGCTACGGTTAGGAACACTGAAGCTTTCTTT
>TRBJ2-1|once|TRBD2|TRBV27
CASSWPGGGNEQFF
TGTGCCAGCAGTTGGCCCGGCGGGGGCAATGAGCAGTTCTTC
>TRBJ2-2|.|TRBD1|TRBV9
CASSVGTGRTGELFF
TGTGCCAGCAGCGTAGGGACAGGTCGCACCGGGGAGCTGTTTTTT
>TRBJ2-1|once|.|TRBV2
CASRVGGSRGCIF
TGTGCCAGCAGGGTTGGGGGGAGTAGGGGTTGTATCTTC
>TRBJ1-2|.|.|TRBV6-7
CASSYGQHYGYTF
TGTGCCAGCAGTTACGGGCAGCACTATGGCTACACCTTC
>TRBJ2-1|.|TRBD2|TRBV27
CASSPSWTGGGYEQFF
TGTGCCAGCAGTCCATCCTGGACGGGAGGAGGATATGAGCAGTTCTTC
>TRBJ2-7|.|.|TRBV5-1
CASSPPGNEQYF
TGCGCCAGCAGCCCCCCGGGGAACGAGCAGTACTTC
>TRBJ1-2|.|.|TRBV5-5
CASRYTGSRESYTF
TGTGCCAGCAGGTATACAGGGTCCCGTGAGAGCTACACCTTC
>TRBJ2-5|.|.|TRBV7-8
CASSLSLGGRGRETQYF
TGTGCCAGCAGCTTAAGCCTCGGGGGCAGGGGACGCGAGACCCAGTACTTC
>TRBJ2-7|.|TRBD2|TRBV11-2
CATHPPGGSYDEQYF
TGTGCCACCCACCCCCCAGGCGGGAGTTACGACGAGCAGTACTTC
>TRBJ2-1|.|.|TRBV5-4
CASSLDLKEYNEQFF
TGTGCCAGCAGCTTGGATCTGAAGGAATACAATGAGCAGTTCTTC
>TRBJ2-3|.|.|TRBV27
CASSLVGVDTQYF
TGTGCCAGCAGTTTAGTGGGGGTAGATACGCAGTATTTT
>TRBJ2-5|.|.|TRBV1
CTSSLRGETQYF
TGCACCAGCAGCCTCCGGGGGGAGACCCAGTACTTC
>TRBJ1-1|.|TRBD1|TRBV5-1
CASSPGQGLNTEAFF
TGCGCCAGCAGCCCCGGACAGGGATTGAACACTGAAGCTTTCTTT
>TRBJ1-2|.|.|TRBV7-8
CASKGTFNYGYTF
TGTGCCAGCAAAGGGACATTTAACTATGGCTACACCTTC
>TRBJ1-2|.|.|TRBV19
CASSRQAEDYTYYGYTF
TGTGCCAGTAGCCGGCAGGCAGAGGATTACACGTATTATGGCTACACCTTC
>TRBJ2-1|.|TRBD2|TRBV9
CASSVELLAEQFF
TGTGCCAGCAGCGTAGAATTACTAGCGGAGCAGTTCTTC
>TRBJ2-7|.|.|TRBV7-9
CASSLRGPGDEQYF
TGTGCCAGCAGCTTGCGAGGGCCCGGAGACGAGCAGTACTTC
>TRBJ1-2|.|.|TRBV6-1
CAGGAPNYGYTF
TGTGCCGGAGGGGCCCCTAACTATGGCTACACCTTC
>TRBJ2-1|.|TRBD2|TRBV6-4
CASSEVAGAYNEQFF
TGTGCCAGCAGTGAGGTAGCGGGAGCCTACAATGAGCAGTTCTTC
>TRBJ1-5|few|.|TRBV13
CASSLGGNNQPQHF
TGTGCCAGCAGCTTAGGGGGGAACAATCAGCCCCAGCATTTT
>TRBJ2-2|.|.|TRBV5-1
CASSLGFWGAFDTGELFF
TGCGCCAGCAGCTTGGGGTTCTGGGGGGCTTTCGACACCGGGGAGCTGTTTTTT
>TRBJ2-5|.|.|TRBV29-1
CSVVGLWGSGETQYF
TGCAGCGTTGTCGGGCTTTGGGGCTCCGGTGAGACCCAGTACTTC
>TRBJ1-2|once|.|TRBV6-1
CASREQGLNYGYTF
TGTGCCAGCAGAGAACAGGGTCTTAACTATGGCTACACCTTC